The 15 T cell receptor beta chains below come from one sample, sequenced in a study of blood T cell repertoires in COVID-19. Profiled with immunoSEQ multiplex PCR; TCRdb holds only in-frame clones, not every one. The table shows a few hundred thousand clones, with 75% to 85% occurring only once. The specimen was peripheral blood. The receptors shown here come from a woman aged 40-49 years who had recovered from COVID-19.

The chain uses TRBV20-1 and TRBJ2-3; TRBD2 matches 14 bases. J gave up 4 bases and V 3 bases, and 9 bases lay outside the gene matches. Germline CDR1 is DFQATT and CDR2 is SNEGSKA (reference sequence). The CDR3 runs 17 residues. The CDR3 spells CSASAGGLAGDSDTQYF. CDR3 DNA sequence: TGCAGTGCTAGTGCCGGGGGACTAGCGGGGGACTCAGATACGCAGTATTTT.

Only a few counts were recorded for this clone. The rearrangement joins TRBV13 to TRBJ1-1; a weak D match, TRBD1 (6 bases). The CDR3 is 13 residues long. Germline CDR1 and CDR2: PRHDT and FYEKMQ (reference sequence). The V gene lost 5 bases and the J gene lost 4 bases, with 11 bases spanning the gap. The CDR3 DNA reads TGTGCCAGCAGCGTTCAACAGGGCACTGAAGCTTTCTTT. Translated: CASSVQQGTEAFF.

CDR3 bases: TGTGCCAGCAGCCTCCAGCGGGACTCTAACCGGGAGCAGTACTTC. This sequence encodes CASSLQRDSNREQYF. The chain couples TRBV7-2 to TRBJ2-7; 7 positions match TRBD2. Germline V gene lookup returns CDR1 SGHTA and CDR2 FQGNSA. Trimming took 5 bases from V and 7 from J; bases not matched to a gene: 14. The CDR3 loop spans 15 amino acids. The full variable domain, in which reference TRBV7-2 and TRBJ2-7 provide the parts outside the CDR3, is GAGVSQSPSNKVTEKGKDVELRCDPISGHTALYWYRQSLGQGLEFLIYFQGNSAPDKSGLPSDRFSAERTGGSVSTLTIQRTQQEDSAVYLCASSLQRDSNREQYFGPGTRLTVT.

The CDR3 spells CASSPTGQGTDTQYF. CDR3 DNA sequence: TGTGCCAGCAGCCCTACTGGCCAGGGGACAGATACGCAGTATTTT. The chain uses TRBV7-2 and TRBJ2-3, with D tentatively TRBD1 (6 bases). Trimming pared 5 bases from V and 3 bases from J, leaving 15 bases between. The CDR3 loop spans 15 amino acids. Germline V gene sequence: CDR1 SGHTA, CDR2 FQGNSA.

The CDR3 reads CASSPRGYGYTF. CDR3 nucleotides: TGTGCCAGCAGTCCCAGGGGCTATGGCTACACCTTC. V is TRBV12-3 or TRBV12-4 and J is TRBJ1-2, with D tentatively TRBD1 (6 bases). The length of the CDR3 is 12 residues. V was shortened by 5 bases and J by 4 bases, with 8 bases between the two germline ends.

This clone was observed a handful of times. V gene TRBV4-3 combines with J gene TRBJ2-7, with D possibly matching TRBD2 (5 bases). V was trimmed by 0 bases and J by 0 bases, leaving 9 bases between them. In germline, CDR1 is LGHNA, CDR2 YSLEER. The CDR3 extends over 15 amino acids. CDR3 DNA: TGCGCCAGCAGCCAAGACTCCAGCGGCTCCTACGAGCAGTACTTC. Translation gives CASSQDSSGSYEQYF.

This chain uses TRBV3-1 (or the pseudogene TRBV3-2) with TRBJ2-4; TRBD2 aligns across 9 bases. The CDR3 totals 15 residues. In germline, CDR1 is LGHDT, CDR2 YNNKEL (reference sequence). The J segment lost 5 bases and the V segment lost 2 bases, leaving 4 bases of the junction unmatched. CDR3 sequence reads: CASSQYGGGENIQYF. The CDR3 DNA reads as TGTGCCAGCAGCCAATACGGCGGGGGGGAAAACATTCAGTACTTC.

The chain uses TRBV7-2 and TRBJ1-2, with 8 positions matching TRBD1. The V gene end was trimmed by 2 bases and the J gene end by 7 bases; junction bases not matched to a gene: 6. Per the germline V gene, CDR1 is SGHTA and CDR2 is FQGNSA. This CDR3 is 14 amino acids long. The CDR3 bases are TGTGCCAGCAGCTTAAATGGACAGGGAAGTGGCTACACCTTC. Translated: CASSLNGQGSGYTF.

The chain is built from TRBV27 and TRBJ1-2, with 7 bases matching TRBD1. The CDR3 runs to 14 residues. Germline values: CDR1 MNHEY, CDR2 SMNVEV (reference sequence). V shed 5 bases, J shed 7 bases, and the junction held 10 bases outside the gene matches. The CDR3 DNA follows: TGTGCCAGCAGTAATACCTTACACAGGGGTGGCTACACCTTC. It yields the protein CASSNTLHRGGYTF.

Turning to this clone: Other DNA sequences of this sample code for an identical CDR3. The rearrangement uses TRBV27 and TRBJ2-2; D not resolved. The CDR3 covers 11 residues. Germline V gene lookup returns CDR1 MNHEY and CDR2 SMNVEV (reference sequence). Trimming shortened V by 7 bases and J by 5 bases, and 5 bases separated the two germline ends. CDR3 in DNA: TGTGCCAGCACCAATACCGGGGAGCTGTTTTTT. Translated, it gives CASTNTGELFF.

This clone has only a few counts. The rearrangement joins TRBV28 to TRBJ1-6; 8 bases agree with TRBD1. The trim removed 5 bases at V and 3 bases at J, leaving 3 bases unmatched. CDR3 size: 15 residues. Germline assignment: CDR1 MDHEN and CDR2 SYDVKM. The CDR3 loop is CASSGGQVYNSPLHF. In DNA, the CDR3 is TGTGCCAGCAGTGGGGGACAGGTCTATAATTCACCCCTCCACTTT.

V and J are TRBV10-1 and TRBJ2-2; weak D call: TRBD2 (5 bases). CDR1 WNHNN and CDR2 SYGVQD come from the germline V gene (reference sequence). The CDR3 sequence is 12 residues long. Deletions cut 8 bases from V and 7 bases from J, with 11 bases between. This CDR3 reads CASDTEGGELFF. The CDR3 nucleotides read TGCGCCAGCGATACAGAGGGCGGGGAGCTGTTTTTT.

This clone was found once. The chain recombines TRBV13 with TRBJ1-2; no clear D. V was trimmed by 0 bases and J by 5 bases, leaving 10 bases between them. The CDR3 sequence is 14 residues long. Germline assignment: CDR1 PRHDT and CDR2 FYEKMQ (reference sequence). The CDR3 spells CASSLGRERYGYTF. In DNA form, the CDR3 reads TGTGCCAGCAGCTTAGGTAGAGAGAGATATGGCTACACCTTC.

This chain connects TRBV12-3 or TRBV12-4 to TRBJ1-5; possible D gene TRBD1, 6 bases. The CDR3 extends over 13 amino acids. The V and J ends lost 10 bases and 1 base respectively, with 11 bases between them. Here the CDR3 reads CATQGSSNQPQHF. The CDR3 coding sequence is TGTGCCACCCAGGGGAGCAGCAATCAGCCCCAGCATTTT.

The chain uses TRBV9 and TRBJ2-4, with TRBD1 as a possible D gene (5 bases). Germline V gene sequence: CDR1 SGDLS, CDR2 YYNGEE. The CDR3 spans 17 residues. Trimming stripped 4 bases from V and 0 bases from J, with 17 bases between. CDR3 region: CASSRTTDSLAKNIQYF. CDR3 in DNA: TGTGCCAGCAGCAGGACGACAGACTCTTTAGCCAAAAACATTCAGTACTTC. The entire variable domain, with the rest obtained from reference TRBV9 and TRBJ2-4, is as follows: DSGVTQTPKHLITATGQRVTLRCSPRSGDLSVYWYQQSLDQGLQFLIQYYNGEERAKGNILERFSAQQFPDLHSELNLSSLELGDSALYFCASSRTTDSLAKNIQYFGAGTRLSVL.